This T cell receptor (beta chain) was sequenced during a study of shared clonotypes between healthy human individuals. Study as a whole: There were three CD4 naive, three CD4 memory, two CD8 naive and one CD8 memory plates per donor. Study observations and caveats: Compared with memory subsets, naive subsets generally had larger estimated richness.

Sequencing was performed with immunoSEQ multiplex PCR; in TCRdb, only in-frame clones are kept and a portion is missing. The top ten clones hold roughly 1.8% of a sample with more than 550,000 clones, about two thirds of them seen once. V was trimmed by 2 bases and J by 5 bases, leaving 9 bases between them. The CDR3 spans 13 residues. The germline CDR1 and CDR2 sequences are GTSNPN and SVGIG (reference sequence). Each sample came from a Caucasian adult donor living in Nashville, Tennessee. On this clone itself: Its antigen is unidentified.

The clonotype was recovered from a woman in her 30s in good health. What was sequenced was memory CD4+ T cells sorted from blood. The subset was: CD45RA-negative fraction. The V gene is TRBV30, the J gene TRBJ2-2; weak D call: TRBD1 (5 bases). The CDR3 DNA reads TGTGCCTGGAGTCCCAAGGGGACCGGGGAGCTGTTTTTT. Protein sequence: CAWSPKGTGELFF.